This is a list of T cell receptor beta chains from one sample in a study of control samples from healthy donors and cancer patients. TCRdb's table, derived via immunoSEQ multiplex PCR, lists solely in-frame clones and lacks some. The data show approximately 110,000 clones, 83% seen once. Source material: blood. The receptors shown here come from a woman in her 50s in good health. Each CDR3 is given with its conserved first and last residue. Fields, in order: clone size, V gene, D gene, J gene, CDR3 protein, CDR3 DNA. The D gene is left open where the match is weak. A clone size is listed for some rows: how often the clone was seen (once, few, many), or a class if it is expanded.

>.|TRBV4-2|.|TRBJ2-3
CASSPGLLISSTDTQYF
TGTGCCAGCAGCCCGGGCCTACTAATTTCTAGCACAGATACGCAGTATTTT
>.|TRBV19|TRBD1|TRBJ1-2
CASRGGDLLYGYTF
TGTGCCTCCAGAGGGGGCGACCTCCTCTATGGCTACACCTTC
>.|TRBV7-9|TRBD1|TRBJ1-1
CASSPQGAGGRTEAFF
TGTGCCAGCAGCCCCCAAGGCGCAGGGGGCAGGACTGAAGCTTTCTTT
>once|TRBV5-1|TRBD2|TRBJ2-7
CASSLLSGGTTYEQYF
TGCGCCAGCAGCTTGCTTAGCGGGGGGACTACCTACGAGCAGTACTTC
>.|TRBV7-9|.|TRBJ2-7
CASSRDSWDEQYF
TGTGCCAGCAGCCGAGATTCTTGGGACGAGCAGTACTTC
>.|TRBV7-8|TRBD1|TRBJ2-5
CASSLENQGARETQYF
TGTGCCAGCAGCTTAGAGAACCAGGGGGCACGGGAGACCCAGTACTTC
>.|TRBV18|.|TRBJ2-4
CASSPLLRASWYF
TGTGCCAGCTCACCTCTTTTGAGGGCTTCATGGTACTTC
>.|TRBV23-1|.|TRBJ1-6
CASSQQDYNSPLHF
TGCGCCAGCAGTCAACAGGATTATAATTCACCCCTCCACTTT
>.|TRBV11-2|.|TRBJ1-1
CASSLVGSTTEAFF
TGTGCCAGCAGCTTAGTTGGTTCTACCACTGAAGCTTTCTTT
>.|TRBV30|.|TRBJ2-7
CAWSVQGSYEQYF
TGTGCCTGGAGTGTCCAGGGTTCCTACGAGCAGTACTTC
>.|TRBV6-5|.|TRBJ1-1
CASRGGGLLEAFF
TGTGCCAGCAGGGGGGGAGGTCTTCTCGAAGCTTTCTTT
>.|TRBV7-2|.|TRBJ2-7
CASSAGGYEQYF
TGTGCCAGCAGCGCAGGGGGGTACGAGCAGTACTTC
>.|TRBV7-3|TRBD2|TRBJ2-5
CASSSGLAAGTQYF
TGTGCCAGCAGCTCGGGACTAGCGGCGGGGACCCAGTACTTC
>.|TRBV19|.|TRBJ1-2
CASSIMSPSSYGYTF
TGTGCCAGTAGTATAATGAGTCCGAGTAGCTATGGCTACACCTTC
>.|TRBV11-3|.|TRBJ2-6
CASSLSTSSTNVLTF
TGTGCCAGCAGCTTATCCACCTCATCAACCAACGTCCTGACTTTC
>.|TRBV5-1|.|TRBJ2-5
CASSLAGLQKETQYF
TGCGCCAGCAGCTTGGCTGGCTTGCAGAAAGAGACCCAGTACTTC
>.|TRBV4-1|.|TRBJ1-1
CASSQDYGNTEAFF
TGCGCCAGCAGCCAAGATTATGGGAACACTGAAGCTTTCTTT